This record concerns one T cell receptor beta chain sequence. TCRdb re-analysed the 5' RACE reads in MiXCR, keeping a single row per CDR3 protein. The sample records fewer than 80,000 distinct CDR3 sequences, less than 15% being singletons. This entry is derived from a study of early T cells in non-severe SARS-CoV-2 infection. Study-level background: Unpaired chains resulted from sequencing bulk RNA of unsorted whole blood.

Trimming removed 4 bases at V and 16 bases at J, with 12 bases between. The CDR3 is made up of 11 amino acids. Germline CDR1 and CDR2: SGHRS and YFSETQ. This receptor was obtained from an adult who was a healthcare worker with PCR-confirmed SARS-CoV-2 infection or an uninfected control (not recorded which). The rearrangement uses TRBV5-1 and TRBJ1-6, with D maybe TRBD1 (6 bases). Material for sequencing was whole blood. The CDR3 is CASSLRQDLHF. The CDR3 DNA sequence: TGCGCCAGCAGCCTCCGACAGGATCTCCACTTT.